Listed below are T cell receptor beta chains from one sample, sequenced in a study of T cells in Graves' hyperthyroidism and ophthalmopathy. Via MiXCR, TCRdb re-called the multiplex PCR reads, giving one row per CDR3 protein. The sample has around 300,000 distinct CDR3 sequences, approximately 23% seen once. The source material was blood. The origin of the receptors is a young man with Graves' ophthalmopathy. The conserved cysteine and the conserved F or W are not part of the CDR3 here. Fields, in order: V gene, J gene, CDR3 protein.

V gene: TRBV19; J gene: TRBJ1-1; CDR3 protein: ASRTSGGTEAF
V gene: TRBV7-2; J gene: TRBJ1-2; CDR3 protein: ASSPYLQGTGGYT
V gene: TRBV3-1; J gene: TRBJ1-5; CDR3 protein: ASSQGATGGNQPQH
V gene: TRBV14; J gene: TRBJ2-1; CDR3 protein: ASSQGWPALGEQF
V gene: TRBV3-1; J gene: TRBJ2-7; CDR3 protein: ASSFYSYEQY
V gene: TRBV7-8; J gene: TRBJ2-1; CDR3 protein: ASSSPGGGLSYNEQF
V gene: TRBV12-3/TRBV12-4; J gene: TRBJ2-7; CDR3 protein: ASSKGGIEQY
V gene: TRBV9; J gene: TRBJ2-1; CDR3 protein: ASSVGVGSRNEQF
V gene: TRBV12-5; J gene: TRBJ1-1; CDR3 protein: ASGLGWGEKAF
V gene: TRBV10-3; J gene: TRBJ2-5; CDR3 protein: AISGTGETQY
V gene: TRBV30; J gene: TRBJ1-1; CDR3 protein: AWSVWGSTEAF
V gene: TRBV7-9; J gene: TRBJ2-1; CDR3 protein: ASSSRGGPDNEQF
V gene: TRBV12-3/TRBV12-4; J gene: TRBJ2-1; CDR3 protein: ASSPRAGGMYNEQF
V gene: TRBV20-1; J gene: TRBJ2-1; CDR3 protein: SASIELANEQF
V gene: TRBV9; J gene: TRBJ2-3; CDR3 protein: ASSSGQGISTDTQY
V gene: TRBV30; J gene: TRBJ1-4; CDR3 protein: AWSLGVRFNEKLF
V gene: TRBV28; J gene: TRBJ2-7; CDR3 protein: ASSLCLHFGEQY
V gene: TRBV6-1; J gene: TRBJ2-5; CDR3 protein: ASNLADQETQY
V gene: TRBV7-2; J gene: TRBJ2-1; CDR3 protein: ASSLFNNNEQF
V gene: TRBV6-1; J gene: TRBJ1-1; CDR3 protein: ASSFTGSTEAF
V gene: TRBV6-2/TRBV6-3; J gene: TRBJ2-3; CDR3 protein: ASAGGTTRDTQY
V gene: TRBV6-1; J gene: TRBJ1-5; CDR3 protein: ASRGEGVITQPQH
V gene: TRBV19; J gene: TRBJ1-5; CDR3 protein: ASSTSENQPQH
V gene: TRBV27; J gene: TRBJ2-1; CDR3 protein: ASSSDPHVQF
V gene: TRBV2; J gene: TRBJ2-7; CDR3 protein: ASSEPSGSSYEQY
V gene: TRBV27; J gene: TRBJ2-7; CDR3 protein: ASSQPEGTPPYEQY
V gene: TRBV11-2; J gene: TRBJ1-2; CDR3 protein: ASSLDPTTRGRLNGYT
V gene: TRBV11-3; J gene: TRBJ2-1; CDR3 protein: ASSPPRQDPRDEQF
V gene: TRBV9; J gene: TRBJ2-7; CDR3 protein: TSSGDRAYEQY
V gene: TRBV20-1; J gene: TRBJ2-7; CDR3 protein: SASGRAQEQY
V gene: TRBV12-3/TRBV12-4; J gene: TRBJ2-5; CDR3 protein: ASMGDRVLETQY